This T cell receptor (beta chain) was captured in a study of shared clonotypes between healthy human individuals. Data came from immunoSEQ multiplex PCR; TCRdb stores just in-frame clones and leaves some out. The data hold some 380,000 clones, with around 96% observed a single time. V dropped 3 bases and J dropped 4 bases, with 6 bases sitting between them. The CDR3 totals 13 residues. Germline V gene data show CDR1 as LNHDA and CDR2 as SQIVND (reference sequence). The TCR sequence derives from a man under 40 in good health. The genes are TRBV19 and TRBJ2-2; unclear D gene. The source material was memory CD8+ T cells sorted from blood. As to subset: CD45RO+ cells pooled with CCR7-negative TemRA cells. DNA for the CDR3: TGTGCCAGTAGTATCTCGTTCACCGGGGAGCTGTTTTTT. Encoded protein: CASSISFTGELFF. Full variable domain (rest looked up from reference TRBV19 and TRBJ2-2): DGGITQSPKYLFRKEGQNVTLSCEQNLNHDAMYWYRQDPGQGLRLIYYSQIVNDFQKGDIAEGYSVSREKKESFPLTVTSAQKNPTAFYLCASSISFTGELFFGEGSRLTVL.